The 20 T cell receptor beta chains listed next were all sequenced from one sample in a study of response to subunit inactivated influenza vaccine. TCRdb re-called the RT-PCR reads with MiXCR, one entry per CDR3 protein. The table lists a few hundred thousand distinct CDR3 sequences, about a tenth of them singletons, with around 12% in the top ten. This specimen consisted of PBMCs from blood, obtained roughly 47 days after vaccination. These receptors all come from a man in his fifties who received an inactivated influenza vaccine.

This clonotype was detected ten times or more. The chain has TRBV6-2 or TRBV6-3 and TRBJ1-2; D not resolved. The V end lost 0 bases, the J end lost 2 bases, and 4 bases lay between the germline ends. This CDR3 spans 13 amino acids. In germline, CDR1 is MNHEY, CDR2 SVGEGT. The CDR3 is CASSYSANYGYTF. CDR3 in DNA: TGTGCCAGCAGTTACTCCGCAAACTATGGCTACACCTTC.

This clonotype was recorded at least ten times. The chain employs TRBV29-1 and TRBJ2-7; D possibly matches TRBD1 or TRBD2 (6 bases each). CDR1 and CDR2 (germline): SQVTM, ANQGSEA. Trimming removed 3 bases at V and 4 bases at J, with 13 bases between. There are 13 residues in the CDR3. The CDR3 protein is CSVETGGGYEQYF. In DNA, the CDR3 is TGCAGCGTTGAGACCGGAGGGGGGTACGAGCAGTACTTC.

The CDR3 here is CASSLGIAGGRGSHNEQFF. CDR3 bases: TGTGCCAGCAGCTTAGGTATAGCGGGAGGCCGAGGGTCCCACAATGAGCAGTTCTTC. J is TRBJ2-1 and V is TRBV7-6; 10 positions match TRBD2. Losses at the gene ends were 1 base for V and 5 bases for J; bases not matched to a gene: 14. The CDR3 length is 19 residues. Germline V gene data show CDR1 as SGHVS and CDR2 as FNYEAQ.

A note on this clonotype: This may be a read error: a much more frequent sequence differs by one nucleotide. J is TRBJ2-7 and V is TRBV27, with TRBD1 identical over 9 bases. The germline V gene has CDR1 MNHEY and CDR2 SMNVEV (reference sequence). Unmatched junction bases numbered 3, after V lost 6 bases and J lost 3 bases. This CDR3 spans 13 amino acids. CDR3 sequence (DNA): TGTGCCAGCAGCCGGGACAGGGTCTACGAGCAGTACTTC. It yields the protein CASSRDRVYEQYF.

About this clonotype: One junction end does not reproduce the germline sequence, and a read error may be involved. The chain joins TRBV7-2 to TRBJ2-2, with 9 bases identical to TRBD2. CDR1 and CDR2 from the germline V gene are SGHTA and FQGNSA. The CDR3 is made up of 14 amino acids. DNA for the CDR3: TGTGCCAGCAGGGCTAGCGGGAACGCCGGGGAGCTGTTTTTT. Protein product: CASRASGNAGELFF.

This clonotype was seen only a few times. V gene TRBV18 combines with J gene TRBJ2-5; TRBD1 is a possible D gene (5 bases). The germline V gene has CDR1 KGHSH and CDR2 LQKENI. The CDR3 sequence is 13 residues long. The ends were cut back, 6 bases at V and 5 bases at J, with 13 bases in the middle. The DNA of the CDR3 is TGTGCCAGCTCTAAACAGGTGGTCGAGACCCAGTACTTC. Protein: CASSKQVVETQYF.

This clonotype has only a few counts. V and J are TRBV5-6 and TRBJ2-5, with D possibly being TRBD2 (6 bases). The V gene's germline CDR1 is SGHDT and CDR2 YYEEEE. The CDR3 contains 13 residues. Trimming left V 9 bases short and J 1 base short, with 13 bases between. CDR3 sequence: CATNRDFQETQYF. Written as DNA, the CDR3 is TGTGCCACAAACCGGGACTTCCAAGAGACCCAGTACTTC.

This clonotype occurred a few times. The chain has TRBV11-2 and TRBJ2-3, with 13 bases matching TRBD2. Germline V gives CDR1 SGHAT, CDR2 FQNNGV. The CDR3 is 21 residues long. The ends lost 1 base at V and 4 bases at J; junction bases unmatched: 17. CDR3 sequence: CASSLGDYLVGLAGFPDTQYF. CDR3 bases: TGTGCCAGCAGCTTAGGGGATTATTTAGTGGGACTAGCGGGGTTCCCAGATACGCAGTATTTT. Full variable domain (remainder filled in from reference TRBV11-2 and TRBJ2-3): EAGVAQSPRYKIIEKRQSVAFWCNPISGHATLYWYQQILGQGPKLLIQFQNNGVVDDSQLPKDRFSAERLKGVDSTLKIQPAKLEDSAVYLCASSLGDYLVGLAGFPDTQYFGPGTRLTVL.

This clonotype came up a few times. The chain couples TRBV12-3 or TRBV12-4 to TRBJ2-1; D is ambiguous. V was cut by 5 bases and J by 4 bases, with 6 bases left in between. The CDR3 consists of 12 residues. The CDR3 reads CASSPVYNEQFF. The CDR3 DNA is TGTGCCAGCAGTCCCGTATACAATGAGCAGTTCTTC.

The CDR3 bases are TGTGCCAGCAGCTTAAGCGGGACCTACTACAATGAGCAGTTCTTC. It codes for CASSLSGTYYNEQFF. This chain links TRBV7-3 with TRBJ2-1; possibly TRBD2 for D (6 bases). This CDR3 region has 15 residues. Germline assignment: CDR1 SGHTA and CDR2 FQGTGA. The ends were cut back, 1 base at V and 3 bases at J, with 10 bases in the middle.

This clonotype was counted a few times. V and J are TRBV5-1 and TRBJ2-1; a possible D gene is TRBD1 (5 bases). This CDR3 contains 15 residues. V lost 2 bases, J lost 5 bases, and 14 bases lay in between. From germline, CDR1 is SGHRS and CDR2 YFSETQ. CDR3 DNA: TGCGCCAGCAGCTTTTCGGACACATCACACAATGAGCAGTTCTTC. It is translated as CASSFSDTSHNEQFF.

This CDR3 reads CASSHPGGDGYNEQFF. The CDR3 region has the DNA TGTGCCAGCAGCCACCCGGGGGGTGACGGCTACAATGAGCAGTTCTTC. The chain combines TRBV7-8 with TRBJ2-1; 7 bases match TRBD2. The V gene end was trimmed by 5 bases and the J gene end by 3 bases; junction bases not matched to a gene: 10. Germline V CDR1 and CDR2: SGHVS, FQNEAQ. The CDR3 consists of 16 residues.

This CDR3 reads CASSLVLAGRNQPQHF. CDR3 bases: TGTGCCAGCAGCTTGGTATTGGCGGGACGGAATCAGCCCCAGCATTTT. The chain combines TRBV5-5 with TRBJ1-5, with a weak D call TRBD1 (5 bases). The CDR3 is made up of 16 amino acids. Trimming shortened V by 0 bases and J by 4 bases, and 14 bases separated the two germline ends. The germline V gene encodes CDR1 SGHKS and CDR2 YYEKEE (reference sequence). Complete variable domain (other parts from reference TRBV5-5 and TRBJ1-5): DAGVTQSPTHLIKTRGQQVTLRCSPISGHKSVSWYQQVLGQGPQFIFQYYEKEERGRGNFPDRFSARQFPNYSSELNVNALLLGDSALYLCASSLVLAGRNQPQHFGDGTRLSIL.

This clonotype has ten or more counts. The chain uses TRBV5-5 and TRBJ2-3, with TRBD2 matching over 12 bases. The CDR3 totals 15 residues. Trimming cost V 4 bases and J 5 bases; bases outside gene matches: 5. Germline V gene lookup returns CDR1 SGHKS and CDR2 YYEKEE (reference sequence). CDR3 loop: CASSRTSGTVDTQYF. In nucleotides, the CDR3 is TGTGCCAGCAGCAGGACTAGCGGGACGGTAGATACGCAGTATTTT. The entire variable domain, with the rest obtained from reference TRBV5-5 and TRBJ2-3, is as follows: DAGVTQSPTHLIKTRGQQVTLRCSPISGHKSVSWYQQVLGQGPQFIFQYYEKEERGRGNFPDRFSARQFPNYSSELNVNALLLGDSALYLCASSRTSGTVDTQYFGPGTRLTVL.

The chain carries TRBV20-1 and TRBJ2-1; TRBD2 aligns across 12 bases. The CDR3 contains 14 residues. CDR1 is DFQATT, CDR2 SNEGSKA, per germline (reference sequence). The CDR3 region has the DNA TGCAGGGCGCAGACTAGCGGGGGCCCCCATGAGCAGTTCTTC. Its translation is CRAQTSGGPHEQFF.

The V call is TRBV15, the J call TRBJ2-3; TRBD2 aligns across 15 bases. CDR1 is LNHNV and CDR2 is YYDKDF in the germline V gene (reference sequence). V was pared by 1 base and J by 5 bases, with 7 bases of the junction left unmatched. This CDR3 comprises 18 residues. Written as DNA, the CDR3 is TGTGCCACCAGCAGAGCACAGGGACTAGCGGGGGGAAGAGATACGCAGTATTTT. It encodes CATSRAQGLAGGRDTQYF.

The genes are TRBV6-1 and TRBJ1-2; perhaps TRBD1 as D (6 bases). The V gene's germline CDR1 is MNHNS and CDR2 SASEGT. The V gene lost 7 bases and the J gene lost 1 base, with 16 bases spanning the gap. This CDR3 comprises 15 residues. The CDR3 nucleotides read TGTGCCAGCAACCCAGTAGGGGGGAGTAACTATGGCTACACCTTC. Protein product: CASNPVGGSNYGYTF.

This clonotype was seen a few times. V and J are TRBV5-1 and TRBJ1-1; maybe TRBD1 (6 bases). CDR1 and CDR2 (germline): SGHRS, YFSETQ. V was cut by 4 bases and J by 6 bases, with 13 bases left in between. The CDR3 extends over 13 amino acids. The CDR3 coding sequence is TGCGCCAGCAGCGCCCCAGGGGACTCTGAAGCTTTCTTT. Translating gives CASSAPGDSEAFF.

The chain recombines TRBV29-1 with TRBJ2-3, with D maybe TRBD1 (5 bases). CDR3 length: 12 amino acids. Germline CDR1 and CDR2: SQVTM and ANQGSEA. V dropped 6 bases and J dropped 2 bases, with 9 bases sitting between them. The CDR3 loop is CSVQTATDTQYF. CDR3 DNA sequence: TGCAGCGTCCAGACAGCCACAGATACGCAGTATTTT.

This clonotype came up a few times. The chain employs TRBV6-1 and TRBJ1-5; 7 bases fit TRBD1. CDR1 MNHNS and CDR2 SASEGT come from the germline V gene. The CDR3 has 15 residues. The V segment lost 6 bases and the J segment 1 base; nucleotides outside the gene matches: 6. The CDR3: CASRDRDGSNQPQHF. The CDR3 DNA reads as TGTGCCAGCAGAGACAGGGATGGAAGCAATCAGCCCCAGCATTTT.